This T cell receptor beta chain was found in a study of shared clonotypes between healthy human individuals (dated by TCRdb to the early 2020s). With respect to the entire study: A couple of women and a few men aged 18 to 49 years were included in the cohort. For each donor, CD4 naive and CD4 memory were each run on three plates, CD8 naive on two plates, and CD8 memory on one plate. To estimate repertoire size and how much clonotypes are shared between individuals, the study performed deep sequencing of blood TCR repertoires from five healthy adults. Different laboratories and diverse techniques were used to prepare libraries and sequence TCR repertoires, to increase sequencing depth and limit assay-specific biases. Between about 0.8 and 9 billion PBMCs per donor were obtained by leukapheresis. Results and caveats for the whole study, not just this receptor: Clonotypes shared by all four sorted-subset donors showed higher generation probabilities than non-shared clonotypes. Because the study included a small number of donors, the genetic and exposure-history diversity represented was limited. Estimated clonotype richness was generally larger for naive than for memory subsets. Even with the large sequencing depth, rarefaction of the sorted-subset datasets indicated that sequencing was incomplete. Based on pairwise subsampling, the degree of clonotype sharing among donors was expected to be affected by sequencing depth. Sampling was restricted to blood, and TCR repertoires in tissues likely differ from the TCR repertoires found in blood. Sharing across several donors was observed for approximately 5% of naive CD4, 3.5% of naive CD8, roughly 2.4% of memory CD4, and around 0.42% of memory CD8 clonotypes.

Donors were healthy HIV-negative adults with no recently reported acute infections or vaccinations. Every donor was a Caucasian adult living in Nashville, Tennessee, USA. CD4+ T cells were enriched by magnetic negative selection, after which naive cells were positively selected on CD45RA and the negative fraction was taken as the memory subset. Blood was collected by leukapheresis, and PBMCs were isolated by Ficoll-Histopaque density gradient centrifugation and then cryopreserved in liquid nitrogen vapor phase. Purity and quantity of every magnetically sorted T cell population were checked by analytical flow cytometry. From each sorted fraction, genomic DNA was isolated and quantified by UV absorbance on a Nanodrop 2000c. This clone was seen only once. The clone's antigen remains unknown. The input lacks base qualities; no much larger clone sits a single base away. CDR1 KGHSH and CDR2 LQKENI were looked up in the germline V gene. There are 17 amino acids in the CDR3, from cysteine to phenylalanine inclusive. The read is trimmed to its CDR3 DNA, 51 bases read in frame from base 1. V has 4 bases trimmed and J has 0 bases trimmed; junction bases matching no gene number 11.

Using the deep immunoSEQ assay, TCR CDR3 regions were amplified from genomic DNA by multiplex PCR. Genomic DNA extracted from each cell subset was distributed evenly over all wells of several immunoSEQ 96-well plates, and each plate served as one replicate. For sorted subsets, each replicate PCR was loaded with about 0.2 ug genomic DNA, equivalent to some 31,000 T cell genomes. The purified libraries were quantified using a Qubit 3.0 fluorometer, sized with a Bioanalyzer 2100, and then quantified again using the KAPA Library Quantification kit. A separate single-read 150-cycle Illumina NextSeq 550 flow cell was used to sequence each immunoSEQ 96-well plate. From the authors' description of their analysis: Because the immunoSEQ output held only junctional sequences and lacked quality scores, the filtering could not match the filtering applied to full-length reads. Sequences were annotated with PyIR, a Python wrapper for IgBLAST v1.9, using IMGT germline references to assign V/J genes and CDR3. Reads with weak V/J assignments (E-value above 1e-6), missing CDR3, stop codons, out-of-frame junctions, or ambiguous translated residues were removed. V3J clonotypes were defined by identical inferred V gene, J gene, and CDR3 amino acid sequence. Percentage overlap between repertoires was calculated by dividing the number of shared unique clonotypes by the size of the smaller repertoire. RTK rarefaction, the Chao1 estimator, and Recon v2.1 estimates of unobserved clonotypes were used to assess repertoire richness. For all TCRbeta clonotypes obtained by the gDNA method from a handful of donors, generation probabilities were computed with OLGA. This immuneACCESS table, as held by TCRdb, lists in-frame sequences with V and J called but not all clones. Of the missing ones, under half trace to an unresolved V gene in checked studies; the others have no known cause. The V and J calls and clone size were taken over from that table, and D and trimming were inferred from the DNA. In all, the sample holds approximately 1.5 million clones, and approximately 98.5% of those were seen once. About 0.34% of the sample goes to the ten largest clones.

Sample: naive CD4+ T cells sorted from blood. The cell subset or site label on this specimen signifies: CD45RA+ positively selected. The sequence links TRBV18 to TRBJ2-7; 8 of the junction bases match TRBD1. The TCR sequence derives from a man younger than 40 in good health. The DNA is TGTGCCAGCTCACGTTTACCCCAGGGGGCTAGCTCCTACGAGCAGTACTTC. It translates to CASSRLPQGASSYEQYF.